One T cell receptor beta chain is described in this entry. No base quality values were provided; no much bigger clone lies one nucleotide off. Proliferating activated T cells were FACS-sorted as CFSE-low CD25+ ICOS+ cells after roughly 6-7 days. Sorted memory CD4+ T cells were CFSE-labeled and cultured at a 2:1 ratio with irradiated autologous monocytes pulsed with antigen. Memory CD4+ T cells, defined as all CD4+ cells other than CD45RA+CCR7+CD95- naive cells, were FACS-sorted on a FACSAria III to a purity of over 98%. Blood from healthy donors was obtained from blood donation centers in Switzerland. Total CD4+ T cells and monocytes were enriched by positive selection with CD4 and CD14 magnetic microbeads. CD8+, CD14+, CD16+, CD56+, CD19+ and CD25-bright cells were excluded prior to sorting. Heat inactivation of the bacteria was done at 60 degrees C for 2 to 3 hours, with the bacteria added at about 2.2 particles per monocyte, while M. tuberculosis lysate was used at approximately 3.2 ug/ml. Memory CD4+ T cells that proliferated and became CFSE-low after primary stimulation with Enterobacteriaceae or control bacteria had their TCR Vbeta genes sequenced. Analysis of each bacteria-reactive repertoire was performed in two to four different donors across two independent experiments. Peripheral blood mononuclear cells were isolated from donor blood using Ficoll-Paque Plus.

This entry belongs to a study of human CD4 T cells and Enterobacteriaceae (dated by TCRdb to 2018 to 2021). Describing the broader study: E. coli, K. pneumoniae, E. aerogenes, S. flexneri, S. sonnei, S. typhimurium and S. aureus were used as stimulating bacteria and were heat-inactivated after culture.

CFSE-low antigen-reactive cultures were sequenced at survey level, with detection sensitivity of one cell in 40,000. The QIAamp DNA Micro Kit was used to extract genomic DNA from cell pellets, and spectrophotometry was used to check the DNA quantity and purity. TCR Vbeta CDR3 regions were amplified with the immunoSEQ multiplex PCR assay. The Illumina HiSeq platform was used to sequence the amplicons. Retrieved sequences were 87 nucleotides long and contained the CDR3 region. The published analysis was carried out like this. Each unique productive TCR Vbeta nucleotide sequence counted as a clonotype and was quantified by productive template frequency from ImmunoSEQ Analyzer V3.0. Expanded clonotypes were defined using a threshold set at the top 5th percentile of each repertoire ranked by frequency. The R package fossil was used to compute repertoire overlap as Chao-Jaccard, and the R package MASS was used to visualize the overlap by nonmetric multidimensional scaling. What TCRdb holds here is the immuneACCESS table cut down to in-frame rearrangements. Part of the clones is not present; checked against another copy, under half of the missing clones reflect an unresolved V gene, and the others are unexplained. Clone size and V and J calls were adopted from that table, with D and trimming inferred from the DNA. This sample holds about 1,100 clones; about 33% were observed only once. The ten largest clones capture 30% to 35% of the sample.

Study-wide conclusions, independent of this receptor: Clonotypes shared among Enterobacteriaceae cultures accounted for about 26-49% of unique rearrangements but about 65-95% of templates, while sharing with control bacteria was rare. Enterobacteriaceae-reactive repertoires were polyclonal but contained fewer clonotypes than S. aureus- or M. tuberculosis-reactive repertoires, and co-clustering of the Enterobacteriaceae-reactive repertoires together was observed.

A distance of 18 bases separates the germline ends of V and J, which lose 4 bases and 3 bases respectively. Per the germline V gene, SGHVS is the CDR1 and FQNEAQ is the CDR2. Reading from cysteine to phenylalanine, the CDR3 counts 16 amino acids. This entry keeps only the CDR3 DNA: 48 bases, framed from base 1. The chain links TRBV7-8 with TRBJ1-2; D gene: possibly TRBD1, on 5 matching bases. This receptor was identified in a human donor in good health. The specimen sequenced was bacteria-reactive CD4+ T cells grown in culture. The sample's cell subset or site label, in plain terms: CFSE-low proliferating memory CD4 T cells sorted after in vitro stimulation with a heat-inactivated bacterium or M. tuberculosis lysate. The CDR3 region: CASSSLTTAGDYGYTF. The nucleotide sequence is TGTGCCAGCAGCTCCCTAACGACAGCCGGAGACTATGGCTACACCTTC.